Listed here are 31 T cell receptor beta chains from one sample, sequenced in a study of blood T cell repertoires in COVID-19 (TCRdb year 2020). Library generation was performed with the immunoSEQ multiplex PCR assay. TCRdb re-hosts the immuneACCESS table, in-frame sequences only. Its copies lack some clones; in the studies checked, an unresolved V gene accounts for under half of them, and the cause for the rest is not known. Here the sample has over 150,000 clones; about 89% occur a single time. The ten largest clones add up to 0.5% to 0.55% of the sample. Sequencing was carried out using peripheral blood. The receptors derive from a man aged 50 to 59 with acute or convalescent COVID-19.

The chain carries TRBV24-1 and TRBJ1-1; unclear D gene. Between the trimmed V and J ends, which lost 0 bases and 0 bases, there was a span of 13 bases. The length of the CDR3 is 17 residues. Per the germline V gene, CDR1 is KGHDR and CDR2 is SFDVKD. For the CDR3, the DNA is TGTGCCACCAGTGATTTGAGTGGGAGAATCATGAACACTGAAGCTTTCTTT. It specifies CATSDLSGRIMNTEAFF.

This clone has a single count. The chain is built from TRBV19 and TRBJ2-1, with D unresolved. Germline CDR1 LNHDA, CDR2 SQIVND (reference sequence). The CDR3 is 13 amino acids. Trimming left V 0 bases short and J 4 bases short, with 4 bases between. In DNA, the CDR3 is TGTGCCAGTAGTATAGATCTATACAATGAGCAGTTCTTC. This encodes CASSIDLYNEQFF. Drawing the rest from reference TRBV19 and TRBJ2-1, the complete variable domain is DGGITQSPKYLFRKEGQNVTLSCEQNLNHDAMYWYRQDPGQGLRLIYYSQIVNDFQKGDIAEGYSVSREKKESFPLTVTSAQKNPTAFYLCASSIDLYNEQFFGPGTRLTVL.

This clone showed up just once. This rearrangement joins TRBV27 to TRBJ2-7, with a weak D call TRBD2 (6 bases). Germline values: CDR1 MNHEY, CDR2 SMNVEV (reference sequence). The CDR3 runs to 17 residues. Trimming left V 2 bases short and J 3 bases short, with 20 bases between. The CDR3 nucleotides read TGTGCCAGCAGTTTAGCCGCGTCGGGAGCTATCTACTACGAGCAGTACTTC. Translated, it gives CASSLAASGAIYYEQYF.

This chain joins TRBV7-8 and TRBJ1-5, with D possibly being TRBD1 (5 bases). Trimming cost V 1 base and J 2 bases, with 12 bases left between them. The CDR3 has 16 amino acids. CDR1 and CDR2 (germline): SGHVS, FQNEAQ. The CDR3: CASSLVAGFGNQPQHF. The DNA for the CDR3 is TGTGCCAGCAGCTTAGTGGCAGGGTTCGGCAATCAGCCCCAGCATTTT.

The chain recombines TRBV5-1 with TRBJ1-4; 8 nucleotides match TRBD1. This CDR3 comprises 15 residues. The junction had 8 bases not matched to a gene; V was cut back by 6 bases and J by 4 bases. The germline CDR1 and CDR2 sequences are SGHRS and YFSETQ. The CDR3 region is CASTRTGSDNEKLFF. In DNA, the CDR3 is TGCGCCAGCACGAGGACAGGGTCGGATAATGAAAAACTGTTTTTT.

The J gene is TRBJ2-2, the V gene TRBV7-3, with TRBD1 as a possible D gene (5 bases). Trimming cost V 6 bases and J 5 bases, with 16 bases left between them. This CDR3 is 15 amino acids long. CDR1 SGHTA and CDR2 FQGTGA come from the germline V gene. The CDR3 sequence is CASSRDSFGTGELFF. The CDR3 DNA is TGTGCCAGCAGTAGAGACAGCTTCGGGACCGGGGAGCTGTTTTTT.

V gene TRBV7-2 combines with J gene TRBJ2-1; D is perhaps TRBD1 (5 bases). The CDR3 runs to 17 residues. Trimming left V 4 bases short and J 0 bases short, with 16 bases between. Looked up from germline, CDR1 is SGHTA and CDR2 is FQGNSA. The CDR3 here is CASSSIPQVYSYNEQFF. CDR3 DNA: TGTGCCAGCAGCTCCATACCACAGGTTTACTCCTACAATGAGCAGTTCTTC.

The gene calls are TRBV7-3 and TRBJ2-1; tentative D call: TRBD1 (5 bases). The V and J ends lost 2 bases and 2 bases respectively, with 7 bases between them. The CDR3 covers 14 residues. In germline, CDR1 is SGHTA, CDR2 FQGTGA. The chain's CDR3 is CASSLGAAYNEQFF. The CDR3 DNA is TGTGCCAGCAGCTTAGGGGCGGCCTACAATGAGCAGTTCTTC.

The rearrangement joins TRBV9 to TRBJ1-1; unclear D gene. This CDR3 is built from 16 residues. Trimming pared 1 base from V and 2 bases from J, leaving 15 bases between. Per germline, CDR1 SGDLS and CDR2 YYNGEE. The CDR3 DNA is TGTGCCAGCAGCGTAACTACGAACAGACTAAACACTGAAGCTTTCTTT. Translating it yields CASSVTTNRLNTEAFF.

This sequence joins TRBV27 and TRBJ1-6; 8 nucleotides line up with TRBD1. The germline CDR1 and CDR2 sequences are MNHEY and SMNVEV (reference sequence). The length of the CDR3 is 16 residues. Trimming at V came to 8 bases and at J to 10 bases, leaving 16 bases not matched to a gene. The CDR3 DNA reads TGTGCCAGCGCCCACTTGGGGGGCAGGGGGCTGTCACCCCTCCACTTT. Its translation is CASAHLGGRGLSPLHF.

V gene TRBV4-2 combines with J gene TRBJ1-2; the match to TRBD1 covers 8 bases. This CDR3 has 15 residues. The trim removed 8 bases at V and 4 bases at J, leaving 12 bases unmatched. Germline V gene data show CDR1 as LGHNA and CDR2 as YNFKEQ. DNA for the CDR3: TGTGCCAGCTCAGGGACAGGCGGCCATATCTATGGCTACACCTTC. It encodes CASSGTGGHIYGYTF.

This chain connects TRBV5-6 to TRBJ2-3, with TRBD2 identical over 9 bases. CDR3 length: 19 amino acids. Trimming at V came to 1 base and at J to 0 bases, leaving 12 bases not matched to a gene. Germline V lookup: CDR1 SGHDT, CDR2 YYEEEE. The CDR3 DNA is TGTGCCAGCAGCTTGTTTTGGCTAGCGGGATCATCTAGCACAGATACGCAGTATTTT. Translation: CASSLFWLAGSSSTDTQYF. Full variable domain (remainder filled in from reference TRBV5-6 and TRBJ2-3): DAGVTQSPTHLIKTRGQQVTLRCSPKSGHDTVSWYQQALGQGPQFIFQYYEEEERQRGNFPDRFSGHQFPNYSSELNVNALLLGDSALYLCASSLFWLAGSSSTDTQYFGPGTRLTVL.

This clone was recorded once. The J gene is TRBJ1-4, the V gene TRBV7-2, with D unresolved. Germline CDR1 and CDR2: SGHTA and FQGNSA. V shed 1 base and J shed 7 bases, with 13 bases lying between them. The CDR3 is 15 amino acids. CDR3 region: CASSLVLSLAEKLFF. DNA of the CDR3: TGTGCCAGCAGCTTAGTCTTGTCTCTAGCTGAAAAACTGTTTTTT.

In DNA form, the CDR3 reads TGTGCCAGTAGTATCCTGCGGGATACAGACAATGAGCAGTTCTTC. Translated: CASSILRDTDNEQFF. V gene TRBV19 combines with J gene TRBJ2-1, with TRBD2 as a possible D gene (6 bases). Germline assignment: CDR1 LNHDA and CDR2 SQIVND (reference sequence). Trimming removed 3 bases at V and 5 bases at J, with 14 bases between. This CDR3 is 15 amino acids long.

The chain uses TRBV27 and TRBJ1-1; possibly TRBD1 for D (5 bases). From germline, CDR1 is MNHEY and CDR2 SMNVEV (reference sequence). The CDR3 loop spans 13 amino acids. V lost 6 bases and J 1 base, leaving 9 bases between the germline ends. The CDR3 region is CASRGGQNTEAFF. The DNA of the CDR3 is TGTGCCAGCAGGGGGGGTCAGAACACTGAAGCTTTCTTT.

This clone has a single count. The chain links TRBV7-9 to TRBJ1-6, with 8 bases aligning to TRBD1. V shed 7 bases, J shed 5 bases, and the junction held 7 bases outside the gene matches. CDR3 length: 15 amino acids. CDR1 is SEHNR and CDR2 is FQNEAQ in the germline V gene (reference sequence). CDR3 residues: CASNRGLVDNSPLHF. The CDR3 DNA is TGTGCCAGCAACAGGGGGTTAGTGGATAATTCACCCCTCCACTTT.

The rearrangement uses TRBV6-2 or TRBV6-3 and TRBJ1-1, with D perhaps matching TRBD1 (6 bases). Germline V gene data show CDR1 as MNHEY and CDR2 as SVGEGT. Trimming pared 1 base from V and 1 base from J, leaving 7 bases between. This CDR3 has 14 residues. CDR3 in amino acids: CASSYLGANTEAFF. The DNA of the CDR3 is TGTGCCAGCAGTTACTTGGGGGCGAACACTGAAGCTTTCTTT.

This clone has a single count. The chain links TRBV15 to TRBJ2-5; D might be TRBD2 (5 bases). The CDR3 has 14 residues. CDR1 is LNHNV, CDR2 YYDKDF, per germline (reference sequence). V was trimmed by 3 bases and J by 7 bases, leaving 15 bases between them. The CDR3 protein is CATSRDAGPGTQYF. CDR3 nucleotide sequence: TGTGCCACCAGCAGGGATGCGGGTCCGGGGACCCAGTACTTC.

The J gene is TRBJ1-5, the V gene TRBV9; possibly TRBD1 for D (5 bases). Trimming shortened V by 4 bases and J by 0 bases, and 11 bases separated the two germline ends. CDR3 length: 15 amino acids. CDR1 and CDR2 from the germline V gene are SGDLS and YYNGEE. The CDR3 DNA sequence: TGTGCCAGCAGCCGCGGACACCTTAGCAATCAGCCCCAGCATTTT. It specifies CASSRGHLSNQPQHF.

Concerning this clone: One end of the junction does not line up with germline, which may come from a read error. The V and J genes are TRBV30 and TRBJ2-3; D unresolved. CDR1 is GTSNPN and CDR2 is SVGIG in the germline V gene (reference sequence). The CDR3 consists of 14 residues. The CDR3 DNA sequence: TGTGCCTGGAGTGGTACGATGTCTACAGAAACGCAGTATTTT. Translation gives CAWSGTMSTETQYF. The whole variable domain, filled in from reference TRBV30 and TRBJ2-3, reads SQTIHQWPATLVQPVGSPLSLECTVEGTSNPNLYWYRQAAGRGLQLLFYSVGIGQISSEVPQNLSASRPQDRQFILSSKKLLLSDSGFYLCAWSGTMSTETQYFGPGTRLTVL.

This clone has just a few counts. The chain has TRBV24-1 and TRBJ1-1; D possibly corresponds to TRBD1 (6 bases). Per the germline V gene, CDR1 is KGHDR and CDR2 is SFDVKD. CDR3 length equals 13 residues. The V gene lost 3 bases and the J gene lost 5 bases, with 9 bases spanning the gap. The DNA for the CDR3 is TGTGCCACCAGTGATCCCAGGGGTACTGAAGCTTTCTTT. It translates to CATSDPRGTEAFF.

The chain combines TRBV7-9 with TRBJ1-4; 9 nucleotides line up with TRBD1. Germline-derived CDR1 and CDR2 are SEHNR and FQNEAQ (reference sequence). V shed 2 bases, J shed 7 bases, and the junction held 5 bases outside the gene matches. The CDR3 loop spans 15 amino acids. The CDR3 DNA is TGTGCCAGCAGCTTACAGGGGACAGGGAGTGAAAAACTGTTTTTT. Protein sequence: CASSLQGTGSEKLFF.

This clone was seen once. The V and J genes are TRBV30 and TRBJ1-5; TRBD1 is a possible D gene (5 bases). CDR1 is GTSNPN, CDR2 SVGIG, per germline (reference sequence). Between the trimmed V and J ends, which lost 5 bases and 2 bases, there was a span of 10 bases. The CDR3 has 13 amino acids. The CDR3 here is CAWAETGNQPQHF. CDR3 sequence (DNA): TGTGCCTGGGCCGAGACAGGCAATCAGCCCCAGCATTTT.

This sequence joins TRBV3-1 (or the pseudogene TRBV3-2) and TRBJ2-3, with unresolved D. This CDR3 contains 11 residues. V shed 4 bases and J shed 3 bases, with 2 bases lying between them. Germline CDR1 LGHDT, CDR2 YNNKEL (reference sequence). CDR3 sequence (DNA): TGTGCCAGCAGCCTAACAGATACGCAGTATTTT. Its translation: CASSLTDTQYF.

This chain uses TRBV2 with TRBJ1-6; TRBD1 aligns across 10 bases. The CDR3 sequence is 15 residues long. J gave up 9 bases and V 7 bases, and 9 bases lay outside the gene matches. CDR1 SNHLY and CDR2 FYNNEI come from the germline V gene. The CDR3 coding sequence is TGTGCCAGCACAGAGTCGGGGACAGGGGTTTCACCCCTCCACTTT. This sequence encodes CASTESGTGVSPLHF.

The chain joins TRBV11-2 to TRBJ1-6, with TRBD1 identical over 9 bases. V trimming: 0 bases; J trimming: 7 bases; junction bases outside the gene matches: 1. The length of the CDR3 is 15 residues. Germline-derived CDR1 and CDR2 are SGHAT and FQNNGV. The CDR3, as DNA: TGTGCCAGCAGCTTAGAGACAGGGGGAAATTCACCCCTCCACTTT. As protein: CASSLETGGNSPLHF.

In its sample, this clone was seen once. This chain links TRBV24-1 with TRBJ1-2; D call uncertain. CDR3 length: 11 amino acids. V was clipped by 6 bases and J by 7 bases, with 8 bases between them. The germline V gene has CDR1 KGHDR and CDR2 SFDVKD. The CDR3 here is CATSPGTGYTF. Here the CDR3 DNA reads TGTGCCACCAGTCCAGGCACTGGCTACACCTTC.

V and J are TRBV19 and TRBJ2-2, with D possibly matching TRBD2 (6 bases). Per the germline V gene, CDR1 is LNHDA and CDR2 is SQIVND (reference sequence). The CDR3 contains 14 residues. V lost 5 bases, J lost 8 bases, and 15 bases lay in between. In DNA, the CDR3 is TGTGCCAGTAGTGTAATGCTGGGGACTGGGGAGCTGTTTTTT. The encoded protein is CASSVMLGTGELFF.

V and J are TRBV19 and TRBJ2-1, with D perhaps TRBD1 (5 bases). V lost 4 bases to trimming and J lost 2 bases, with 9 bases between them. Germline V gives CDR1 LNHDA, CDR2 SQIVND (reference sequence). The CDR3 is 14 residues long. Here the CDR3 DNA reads TGTGCCAGTAGTACCCGACAGACCTACAATGAGCAGTTCTTC. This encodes CASSTRQTYNEQFF.

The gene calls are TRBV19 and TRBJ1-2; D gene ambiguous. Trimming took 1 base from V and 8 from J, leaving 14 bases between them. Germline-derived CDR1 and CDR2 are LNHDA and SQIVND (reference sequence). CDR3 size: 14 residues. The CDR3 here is CASSIGGFSGGYTF. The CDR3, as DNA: TGTGCCAGTAGTATAGGAGGCTTTTCTGGCGGCTACACCTTC.

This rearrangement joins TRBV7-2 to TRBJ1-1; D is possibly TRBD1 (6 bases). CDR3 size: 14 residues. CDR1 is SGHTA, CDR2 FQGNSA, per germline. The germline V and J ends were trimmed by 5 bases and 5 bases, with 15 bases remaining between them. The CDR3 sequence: CASSNGQTRTEAFF. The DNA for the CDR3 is TGTGCCAGCAGCAACGGACAGACGAGGACTGAAGCTTTCTTT.